This T cell receptor beta chain was captured by sequencing in a study of T-cell reconstitution after alpha-beta-depleted transplantation in children. General study points: It was newly produced T cells that mostly accounted for T-cell counts and diversity one year after transplant. Certain patients had high TCRbeta diversity at day 60, and it came from recipient T cells and thymic progenitors that survived. The study reportedly traced alpha-beta T cells about two months after transplant to several hundred expanded graft clones.

This clonotype came up once. The target antigen is unknown. Possible read error: a much larger clone is one base away. This CDR3 is built from 15 residues. Germline-derived CDR1 and CDR2 are SGHTA and FQGNSA. Unique molecular identifiers featured in how the TCRbeta library was prepared. MiXCR, applied by TCRdb to the PCR reads, yields one record per CDR3 protein. This table holds 200,000 to 250,000 distinct CDR3 sequences, approximately 10% found once. This TCR was recovered from a child younger than two with acute myeloid leukemia, due to receive a stem cell transplant. Sample: PBMCs, taken before TCRalphabeta/CD19-depleted stem cell transplant. The chain joins TRBV7-2 to TRBJ1-1; D gene uncertain. For the CDR3, the DNA is TGTGCCAGCAGCCCCCAATGGGTCCCGAACACTGAAGCTTCCTTT. It encodes CASSPQWVPNTEASF.